This T cell receptor (beta chain) was retrieved from a study of cytomegalovirus exposure and HLA in healthy donors. Study summary: Out of around 360 genotyped donors, less than 85% belonged to the Caucasian-associated ancestry cluster.

Comment on this clone: Its specificity is not known.

Study outcomes and limitations: An analysis that was carried out later associated approximately 15,000 TCR beta sequences with HLA alleles at 0.05 false discovery rate.

13 Jbeta primers and 60 Vbeta primers were used for the PCR. This table comes from immunoSEQ multiplex PCR, and its TCRdb copy is limited to in-frame clones, with some not included. The sample includes about 120,000 clones, around 80% seen only once; the top ten take around 2.2%. Germline assignment: CDR1 GTSNPN and CDR2 SVGIG (reference sequence). The CDR3 loop spans 14 amino acids. The V gene lost 2 bases and the J gene lost 2 bases, with 12 bases spanning the gap. The source of this sequence is a man aged 30 to 45 in good health and CMV-seronegative. Sequenced input: PBMCs. The rearrangement joins TRBV30 to TRBJ1-1; tentatively, D is TRBD1 (5 bases). The CDR3 DNA is TGTGCCTGGAGTACCGGGGGATCAAACACTGAAGCTTTCTTT. Translated, it gives CAWSTGGSNTEAFF.